A single sample gave rise to the 20 T cell receptor beta chains below, sequenced in a study of blood T cell repertoires in COVID-19. Using immunoSEQ multiplex PCR, the repertoire was profiled, and TCRdb retains in-frame clones only, with some absent. Among some 230,000 clones, 75% to 90% were seen once, and the ten largest hold over 3%. The sequenced material came from PBMCs or T cells enriched from blood (not recorded which). These receptors originate from a woman younger than 30 in a cohort exposed to, infected with or recovered from COVID-19 (not recorded which).

V usage is TRBV12-3 or TRBV12-4 and J usage is TRBJ1-2, with 8 bases matching TRBD1. This CDR3 is 13 amino acids long. Germline trimming cut 5 bases from V and 7 bases from J; bases unmatched to any gene: 6. Written as DNA, the CDR3 is TGTGCCAGCAGTGGACAGGGAGAAGCTGGCTACACCTTC. It specifies CASSGQGEAGYTF.

CDR3 sequence: CASSQARLSGYTF. The CDR3 nucleotides read TGTGCCAGCAGCCAAGCCCGGTTAAGTGGCTACACCTTC. The chain couples TRBV3-1 (or the pseudogene TRBV3-2) to TRBJ1-2; no definite D call. Germline CDR1 LGHDT, CDR2 YNNKEL (reference sequence). Trimming shortened V by 1 base and J by 7 bases, and 10 bases separated the two germline ends. CDR3 length equals 13 residues.

The rearrangement links TRBV9 to TRBJ2-1, with 11 bases identical to TRBD2. J was trimmed by 3 bases and V by 4 bases; bases with no gene match: 3. CDR3 length equals 15 residues. Germline CDR1 and CDR2: SGDLS and YYNGEE. The chain's CDR3 is CASSPTSGDYNEQFF. In nucleotides, the CDR3 is TGTGCCAGCAGCCCGACTAGCGGGGACTACAATGAGCAGTTCTTC.

This chain connects TRBV2 to TRBJ1-1; TRBD1 might be the D (6 bases). The V end was cut by 6 bases, the J end by 0 bases, with 14 bases between. This CDR3 region has 15 residues. Germline CDR1 and CDR2: SNHLY and FYNNEI. CDR3 DNA sequence: TGTGCCAGCAGATTACAGGGAAGTCTGAACACTGAAGCTTTCTTT. Its protein product is CASRLQGSLNTEAFF.

V usage is TRBV7-3 and J usage is TRBJ1-1; 7 nucleotides agree with TRBD1. This CDR3 comprises 16 residues. Germline assignment: CDR1 SGHTA and CDR2 FQGTGA. The V segment lost 5 bases and the J segment 4 bases; nucleotides outside the gene matches: 13. The CDR3 here is CASSPRQGLGSTEAFF. CDR3 nucleotides: TGTGCCAGCAGCCCGCGACAGGGATTGGGGAGCACTGAAGCTTTCTTT.

The chain is built from TRBV28 and TRBJ1-1, with a weak D call TRBD1 (5 bases). This CDR3 spans 18 amino acids. From germline, CDR1 is MDHEN and CDR2 SYDVKM. The ends were cut back, 4 bases at V and 5 bases at J, with 26 bases in the middle. The CDR3 reads CASSSLAPTAPTRTEAFF. CDR3 DNA: TGTGCCAGCAGTTCCCTGGCCCCGACAGCTCCAACACGGACTGAAGCTTTCTTT.

The chain uses TRBV30 and TRBJ1-5; no reliable D call. Deletions cut 3 bases from V and 2 bases from J, with 8 bases between. Germline CDR1 is GTSNPN and CDR2 is SVGIG (reference sequence). The CDR3 is made up of 13 amino acids. CDR3 amino acids: CAWRGQGNQPQHF. The CDR3 DNA is TGTGCCTGGAGGGGCCAGGGCAATCAGCCCCAGCATTTT.

This clone showed up just once. The chain couples TRBV7-2 to TRBJ1-2; TRBD1 might be the D (6 bases). Germline CDR1 reads SGHTA; CDR2 reads FQGNSA. Trimming pared 4 bases from V and 3 bases from J, leaving 18 bases between. The CDR3 totals 16 residues. The CDR3 nucleotides read TGTGCCAGCAGCTCAAATTCAGGGGTAGGGCACTATGGCTACACCTTC. It codes for CASSSNSGVGHYGYTF. Based on the CDR3 plus reference TRBV7-2 and TRBJ1-2, the full variable domain is GAGVSQSPSNKVTEKGKDVELRCDPISGHTALYWYRQSLGQGLEFLIYFQGNSAPDKSGLPSDRFSAERTGGSVSTLTIQRTQQEDSAVYLCASSSNSGVGHYGYTFGSGTRLTVV.

J is TRBJ1-4 and V is TRBV10-3; possibly TRBD1 for D (6 bases). The CDR3 runs 16 residues. V was shortened by 11 bases and J by 0 bases, with 19 bases between the two germline ends. CDR1 and CDR2 from the germline V gene are ENHRY and SYGVKD. CDR3 sequence: CAVGGSLTSTNEKLFF. The DNA of the CDR3 is TGTGCCGTAGGGGGATCTCTTACTTCAACTAATGAAAAACTGTTTTTT.

V and J are TRBV28 and TRBJ2-1; maybe TRBD2 (6 bases). Trimming pared 6 bases from V and 6 bases from J, leaving 18 bases between. This CDR3 is built from 15 residues. Germline V CDR1 and CDR2: MDHEN, SYDVKM. This CDR3 reads CASSQILAGSNEQFF. The CDR3 coding sequence is TGTGCCAGCAGCCAAATTCTCGCGGGGAGCAATGAGCAGTTCTTC.

The chain has TRBV5-1 and TRBJ1-2; D perhaps matches TRBD1 (6 bases). The V end lost 0 bases, the J end lost 3 bases, and 12 bases lay between the germline ends. This CDR3 comprises 15 residues. The germline V gene encodes CDR1 SGHRS and CDR2 YFSETQ. The CDR3 nucleotides read TGCGCCAGCAGCTTGGCCGCAGGGGTGGACTATGGCTACACCTTC. It specifies CASSLAAGVDYGYTF. The variable domain in full, completed from reference TRBV5-1 and TRBJ1-2, reads KAGVTQTPRYLIKTRGQQVTLSCSPISGHRSVSWYQQTPGQGLQFLFEYFSETQRNKGNFPGRFSGRQFSNSRSEMNVSTLELGDSALYLCASSLAAGVDYGYTFGSGTRLTVV.

The CDR3 is CASSLEVLPDTEAFF. Here the CDR3 DNA reads TGCGCCAGCAGCTTGGAAGTCCTCCCAGACACTGAAGCTTTCTTT. This chain joins TRBV5-1 and TRBJ1-1; no firm D call. V lost 0 bases to trimming and J lost 3 bases, with 12 bases between them. The germline CDR1 and CDR2 sequences are SGHRS and YFSETQ. The CDR3 extends over 15 amino acids.

This chain connects TRBV5-1 to TRBJ1-2, with 7 positions matching TRBD1. The junction had 8 bases not matched to a gene; V was cut back by 0 bases and J by 9 bases. This CDR3 comprises 14 residues. CDR1 is SGHRS, CDR2 YFSETQ, per germline. The DNA of the CDR3 is TGCGCCAGCAGCTTGGGCGACAGGGCCGCCAGCTACACCTTC. Its protein is CASSLGDRAASYTF.

The J gene is TRBJ1-2, the V gene TRBV3-1 (or the pseudogene TRBV3-2); D unclear. In germline, CDR1 is LGHDT, CDR2 YNNKEL (reference sequence). The CDR3 is 13 residues long. Trimming removed 0 bases at V and 5 bases at J, with 7 bases between. The CDR3 protein is CASSQDGSYGYTF. Written as DNA, the CDR3 is TGTGCCAGCAGCCAAGATGGTAGTTATGGCTACACCTTC.

This rearrangement joins TRBV19 to TRBJ2-4, with D perhaps TRBD2 (5 bases). This CDR3 has 14 residues. Trimming cost V 7 bases and J 3 bases, with 13 bases left between them. The V gene's germline CDR1 is LNHDA and CDR2 SQIVND (reference sequence). This CDR3 is CASTEAQLKNIQYF. The DNA for the CDR3 is TGTGCCAGTACGGAGGCCCAGCTCAAAAACATTCAGTACTTC.

CDR3 in amino acids: CASKREQGVPEAFF. CDR3 nucleotide sequence: TGTGCCAGCAAAAGGGAACAGGGGGTCCCTGAAGCTTTCTTT. The chain has TRBV2 and TRBJ1-1, with 8 bases that match TRBD1. The germline V gene has CDR1 SNHLY and CDR2 FYNNEI. J was trimmed by 6 bases and V by 7 bases; bases with no gene match: 10. The CDR3 has 14 residues.

The chain has TRBV4-1 and TRBJ2-7; 8 nucleotides match TRBD2. Germline V gene lookup returns CDR1 MGHRA and CDR2 YSYEKL. The CDR3 runs to 15 residues. V shed 0 bases, J shed 6 bases, and the junction held 7 bases outside the gene matches. The CDR3 sequence is CASSQDTSGRAEQYF. The CDR3 nucleotides are TGCGCCAGCAGCCAAGATACCAGCGGGAGAGCCGAGCAGTACTTC.

The chain has TRBV4-2 and TRBJ1-1, with D maybe TRBD1 (6 bases). The CDR3 has 15 residues. From germline, CDR1 is LGHNA and CDR2 YNFKEQ. Trimming cost V 3 bases and J 4 bases, with 15 bases left between them. In nucleotides, the CDR3 is TGTGCCAGCAGCCAGGAACAGGGTAGGGGCACTGAAGCTTTCTTT. Its protein product is CASSQEQGRGTEAFF.

The chain has TRBV30 and TRBJ1-4; D remains unclear. The germline V gene encodes CDR1 GTSNPN and CDR2 SVGIG (reference sequence). The V end was cut by 0 bases, the J end by 5 bases, with 7 bases between. CDR3 length: 13 residues. The CDR3 region has the DNA TGTGCCTGGAGTGTACGGTGGAATGAAAAACTGTTTTTT. The encoded protein is CAWSVRWNEKLFF.

The J gene is TRBJ1-2, the V gene TRBV13; maybe TRBD1 (5 bases). The V gene's germline CDR1 is PRHDT and CDR2 FYEKMQ (reference sequence). There are 15 residues in the CDR3. V was pared by 2 bases and J by 7 bases, with 17 bases between. Here the CDR3 DNA reads TGTGCCAGCAGCTTAAGTCTGTTGGGGGGAGGTGGCTACACCTTC. Protein product: CASSLSLLGGGGYTF.